The 12 T cell receptor beta chains listed next were all sequenced from one sample in a study of blood T cell repertoires in COVID-19 (dated by TCRdb to the early 2020s). The library came from the immunoSEQ multiplex PCR assay. In TCRdb, the immuneACCESS table is reduced to in-frame sequences with V and J assigned. These tables do not hold every clone; where another copy was compared, an unresolved V gene accounts for under half, and the others remain unexplained. In all, the sample holds about 180,000 clones, and about 82% of those were seen once. About 9.7% of the sample is taken by the ten largest. The sequenced sample consisted of PBMCs or T cells enriched from blood (not recorded which). All receptors derive from a woman in her 30s who had recovered from COVID-19.

The chain couples TRBV12-1 to TRBJ2-1; TRBD2, the D gene given by the table, was not confirmed from the DNA. TRBV12-1 is noted as a pseudogene. The length of the CDR3 is 19 residues. The CDR3 is CASSPGTSGRALMNNEQFF. In DNA, the CDR3 is TGTGCCAGCAGCCCTGGGACTAGCGGGAGGGCGCTAATGAACAATGAGCAGTTCTTC.

V gene TRBV18 combines with J gene TRBJ2-7; perhaps TRBD2 as D (5 bases). Germline V lookup: CDR1 KGHSH, CDR2 LQKENI. The CDR3 consists of 13 residues. V was cut by 5 bases and J by 1 base, with 9 bases left in between. The CDR3 is CASSTRDSYEQYF. The CDR3 nucleotides are TGTGCCAGCTCAACCCGGGATTCCTACGAGCAGTACTTC.

The rearrangement uses TRBV20-1 and TRBJ2-7; D possibly corresponds to TRBD1 (5 bases). CDR1 DFQATT and CDR2 SNEGSKA come from the germline V gene (reference sequence). Trimming removed 3 bases from V and 3 bases from J, with 9 bases in between. The CDR3 sequence is 12 residues long. The CDR3, as DNA: TGCAGTGCTAGTTCAGGGATCTACGAGCAGTACTTC. Translated: CSASSGIYEQYF.

The chain joins TRBV30 to TRBJ1-1; D unclear. Germline CDR1 reads GTSNPN; CDR2 reads SVGIG (reference sequence). The CDR3 is 8 residues long. Between the trimmed V and J ends, which lost 3 bases and 11 bases, there was a span of 4 bases. The CDR3 DNA reads TGTGCCTGGAGCGCGGCTTTCTTT. It is translated as CAWSAAFF. Complete variable domain (other parts from reference TRBV30 and TRBJ1-1): SQTIHQWPATLVQPVGSPLSLECTVEGTSNPNLYWYRQAAGRGLQLLFYSVGIGQISSEVPQNLSASRPQDRQFILSSKKLLLSDSGFYLCAWSAAFFGQGTRLTVV.

In DNA, the CDR3 is TGTGCCAGCAGCGGGACAGGTAAGACGTCCGAGCAGTACTTC. Encoded protein: CASSGTGKTSEQYF. The chain recombines TRBV9 with TRBJ2-7, with 7 bases that match TRBD1. The V segment lost 3 bases and the J segment 6 bases; nucleotides outside the gene matches: 9. CDR1 and CDR2 (germline): SGDLS, YYNGEE. This CDR3 has 14 residues.

There are a few counts of this clone. The chain is built from TRBV12-5 and TRBJ1-2; the match to TRBD1 covers 11 bases. This CDR3 is 14 amino acids long. J was trimmed by 7 bases and V by 4 bases; bases with no gene match: 5. Germline CDR1 LGHNT, CDR2 FRNRAP. The CDR3 DNA follows: TGTGCTAGTGGTTCCGGACAGGGGGCGTTTGGCTACACCTTC. Its translation is CASGSGQGAFGYTF.

The rearrangement links TRBV28 to TRBJ2-2; 13 bases agree with TRBD2. The CDR3 loop spans 17 amino acids. CDR1 MDHEN and CDR2 SYDVKM come from the germline V gene. V was clipped by 1 base and J by 4 bases; unmatched bases: 3. CDR3 DNA sequence: TGTGCCAGCAGTTTATCGACTAGCGGGAGGTTCACCGGGGAGCTGTTTTTT. Its protein product is CASSLSTSGRFTGELFF. Full variable domain (outside the CDR3, taken from reference TRBV28 and TRBJ2-2): DVKVTQSSRYLVKRTGEKVFLECVQDMDHENMFWYRQDPGLGLRLIYFSYDVKMKEKGDIPEGYSVSREKKERFSLILESASTNQTSMYLCASSLSTSGRFTGELFFGEGSRLTVL.

The V and J genes are TRBV20-1 and TRBJ2-5; the match to TRBD2 covers 7 bases. Germline assignment: CDR1 DFQATT and CDR2 SNEGSKA (reference sequence). The trim removed 3 bases at V and 3 bases at J, leaving 19 bases unmatched. CDR3 length: 18 amino acids. CDR3 region: CSASIFRAGEFWEETQYF. The CDR3 nucleotides are TGCAGTGCTAGTATCTTTCGGGCGGGAGAATTCTGGGAAGAGACCCAGTACTTC.

The V gene is TRBV4-2, the J gene TRBJ1-5; 7 bases agree with TRBD1. The CDR3 extends over 17 amino acids. V was clipped by 0 bases and J by 0 bases; unmatched bases: 5. Germline CDR1 LGHNA, CDR2 YNFKEQ. For the CDR3, the DNA is TGTGCCAGCAGCCAAGAGTCCAGGGGGAATAGCAATCAGCCCCAGCATTTT. Translating gives CASSQESRGNSNQPQHF.

The chain recombines TRBV3-1 (or the pseudogene TRBV3-2) with TRBJ1-4; D not resolved. The V gene's germline CDR1 is LGHDT and CDR2 YNNKEL (reference sequence). CDR3 size: 14 residues. V was cut by 4 bases and J by 7 bases, with 13 bases left in between. The CDR3 nucleotides read TGTGCCAGCAGCCCCGCTCACAGCTTTGAAAAACTGTTTTTT. Protein sequence: CASSPAHSFEKLFF.

The CDR3: CASKAGGGTDTQYF. In DNA form, the CDR3 reads TGTGCCAGCAAAGCAGGGGGCGGCACAGATACGCAGTATTTT. The chain combines TRBV28 with TRBJ2-3; TRBD1 matches 8 bases. CDR1 is MDHEN and CDR2 is SYDVKM in the germline V gene. CDR3 size: 14 residues. With 7 bases clipped from V and 1 base from J, the junction kept 4 bases outside the gene matches.

This clone has only one observation. Germline is not matched at one junction end, which may reflect a read error. V usage is TRBV6-1 and J usage is TRBJ2-7; D may be TRBD2 (5 bases). Germline V lookup: CDR1 MNHNS, CDR2 SASEGT. This CDR3 contains 14 residues. CDR3 DNA sequence: TGTGCCGGCAGTGAGGATCGAGGGCTTAACGAGCAGTACTTC. Translated: CAGSEDRGLNEQYF.